The sequence of this T cell receptor beta chain was determined in a study of glioma-infiltrating T cells. Concerning this clonotype: Its matching antigen is unknown.

Notes on the study in general: Gliomas, especially low-grade, showed above-expected tissue-blood divergence; non-neoplastic patients showed below. CDR3 overlap between tissue and blood was very small.

V was trimmed by 10 bases and J by 4 bases, leaving 15 bases between them. Germline V gene lookup returns CDR1 MNHNS and CDR2 SASEGT. CDR3 length: 13 residues. TCR alpha and beta CDR3 regions were amplified from RNA using iRepertoire nested multiplex PCR. One-step reverse transcription and amplification started from approximately 100-400 ng of tissue mRNA or PBMC total RNA. In TCRdb, the multiplex PCR reads were re-called with MiXCR into one record per CDR3 protein. The sample includes tens of thousands of distinct CDR3 sequences, approximately 39% seen only once; the top ten take around two fifths. The receptor was isolated from a human donor with low-grade glioma or glioblastoma, undergoing nonglioma brain surgery, or in good health (not recorded which). The specimen sequenced was glioma tissue, nonneoplastic brain tissue, or PBMCs (not recorded which). The chain is built from TRBV6-1 and TRBJ2-3; the D gene is possibly TRBD2 (6 bases). This CDR3 reads CATNNGGADTQYF. The DNA for the CDR3 is TGTGCCACCAACAACGGGGGTGCAGATACGCAGTATTTT.